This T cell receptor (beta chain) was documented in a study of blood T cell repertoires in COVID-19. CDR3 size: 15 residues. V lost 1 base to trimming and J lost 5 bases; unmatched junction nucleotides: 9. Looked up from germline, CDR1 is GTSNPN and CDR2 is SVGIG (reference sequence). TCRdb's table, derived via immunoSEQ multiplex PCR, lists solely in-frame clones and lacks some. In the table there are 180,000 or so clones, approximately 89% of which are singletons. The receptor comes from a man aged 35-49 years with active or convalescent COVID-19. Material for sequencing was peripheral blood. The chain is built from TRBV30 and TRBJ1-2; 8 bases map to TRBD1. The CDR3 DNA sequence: TGTGCCTGGAGTGGGACAGGGACGGAGGGTTATGGCTACACCTTC. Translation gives CAWSGTGTEGYGYTF.